A selection of T cell receptor beta chains follows, all from one sample in a study of shared clonotypes between healthy human individuals. The assay was immunoSEQ multiplex PCR, and TCRdb's table has in-frame clones only and misses some. The sample includes more than 2,000,000 clones, 90% to 95% of them seen just once. The specimen sequenced was naive CD4+ T cells from PBMCs. The receptors derive from a man aged 18 to 35 in good health. Some clones in this sample may be carry-over from other donors' samples. Both conserved end residues are trimmed from each CDR3. Each record gives: J gene, V gene, CDR3 protein.

>TRBJ2-7|TRBV5-1
ASSFQLAANYEQY
>TRBJ1-2|TRBV7-2
AGTDRGYYGYT
>TRBJ2-5|TRBV7-3
ASSLSPAGGVTQETQY
>TRBJ2-3|TRBV10-3
AISELRTDTQY
>TRBJ1-1|TRBV7-9
ASSLDSPPEAF
>TRBJ2-4|TRBV27
ASSGRAKNIQY
>TRBJ1-3|TRBV5-1
ASSFEGAGGNTIY
>TRBJ2-7|TRBV19
ASSIVASGSYEQY
>TRBJ2-3|TRBV29-1
SVRGSTDTQY
>TRBJ2-7|TRBV18
ASSLQGLFPYEQY
>TRBJ1-3|TRBV6-5
ASSYSGPNSGNTIY
>TRBJ2-3|TRBV5-1
ASSLEGITDTQY
>TRBJ2-5|TRBV7-3
ASSRGQREETQY
>TRBJ2-1|TRBV6-5
ASSPDYLAYNEQF
>TRBJ2-5|TRBV30
AWSPEGETQY
>TRBJ2-5|TRBV15
ATSRFGLAGAQETQY
>TRBJ1-1|TRBV10-1
ASSERPMNTEAF
>TRBJ2-1|TRBV11-3
ASSAGAYNEQF
>TRBJ2-5|TRBV4-1
ASSQPPGRETQY
>TRBJ2-7|TRBV4-1
ASSQDRDTLYEQY
>TRBJ2-7|TRBV5-1
ASSLGIGVYEQY
>TRBJ2-1|TRBV28
ASSDPGSNEQF
>TRBJ2-7|TRBV6-1
ASSEEYNRFYEQY
>TRBJ2-6|TRBV29-1
SVEGRPNVLT
>TRBJ2-3|TRBV7-3
ASSFDLNTDTQY
>TRBJ2-5|TRBV29-1
SVDTGTGGTQY
>TRBJ2-5|TRBV30
AWGQGETQY
>TRBJ1-1|TRBV5-1
ASSLGTALLNTEAF
>TRBJ2-6|TRBV10-1
ASSESRPLGANVLT
>TRBJ2-1|TRBV9
ASSPTPMSSYNEQF
>TRBJ2-5|TRBV28
ASSLGGVAQY
>TRBJ1-2|TRBV19
ASSIVRTGDNYGYT
>TRBJ1-4|TRBV7-9
ASSQGQVVGEKLF
>TRBJ2-7|TRBV27
ATLRRQGAAEQY
>TRBJ2-2|TRBV9
ASSDRRGPGELF
>TRBJ1-3|TRBV11-2
ASSLEEFRNTIY
>TRBJ2-7|TRBV27
ASSRRTSGYSYEQY
>TRBJ1-1|TRBV7-9
ASSEGDKGYTEAF
>TRBJ2-7|TRBV21-1
ASSKGQIESYEQY
>TRBJ2-7|TRBV11-3
ASSPGTSYEQY
>TRBJ2-7|TRBV9
ASSADGTSSYEQY
>TRBJ1-4|TRBV30
AWRQEPNEKLF
>TRBJ1-2|TRBV9
ANQTGAGGYT
>TRBJ2-3|TRBV2
ASNRGDHTDTQY
>TRBJ1-5|TRBV28
ASSHHREGNQPQH
>TRBJ2-1|TRBV7-9
ASSLRFERHEQF
>TRBJ2-5|TRBV7-5
VRSFSRPRWETQY
>TRBJ2-1|TRBV28
ASSPVGAASYNEQF
>TRBJ2-7|TRBV7-9
ASSLRGGGEQY
>TRBJ1-4|TRBV6-1
ASRRGPEEKLF
>TRBJ1-3|TRBV2
ASSGTAGNTIY
>TRBJ1-2|TRBV28
ASSWGGNYGYT
>TRBJ2-2|TRBV18
ASSEQGQGTGELF
>TRBJ1-2|TRBV28
ASSQSSRGYGYT